The rows below give T cell receptor beta chains drawn from one sample of a study of blood T cell repertoires in COVID-19. Libraries were prepared by immunoSEQ multiplex PCR; TCRdb keeps only in-frame clonotypes and omits some of them. The sample comprises about 92,000 clones, roughly nine tenths of which are singletons, and about 1.8% rests with the top ten. What was sequenced was peripheral blood. The source is a human donor with active COVID-19. The donor label of this sample is uncertain. The CDR3 runs from the conserved cysteine through the conserved F or W. Fields, in order: J gene, V gene, clone size, D gene, CDR3 protein, CDR3 DNA. The D gene is left open where the match is weak. Only some rows state a clone size, as once, few, many or a class for expanded clones.

J gene: TRBJ1-5; V gene: TRBV24-1; clone size: NA; D gene: NA; CDR3 protein: CATSEGRGNQPQHF; CDR3 DNA: TGTGCCACCAGTGAGGGGAGGGGCAATCAGCCCCAGCATTTT
J gene: TRBJ1-2; V gene: TRBV2; clone size: NA; D gene: TRBD1; CDR3 protein: CASSDRNRGYGYTF; CDR3 DNA: TGTGCCAGCAGTGATCGGAACAGGGGCTATGGCTACACCTTC
J gene: TRBJ1-4; V gene: TRBV19; clone size: NA; D gene: NA; CDR3 protein: CASSIGGQAHEKLFF; CDR3 DNA: TGTGCCAGTAGTATAGGCGGGCAGGCCCATGAAAAACTGTTTTTT
J gene: TRBJ2-3; V gene: TRBV7-6; clone size: NA; D gene: TRBD1; CDR3 protein: CASSLRQGGRDTQYF; CDR3 DNA: TGTGCCAGCAGCCTCAGACAGGGGGGCCGAGATACGCAGTATTTT
J gene: TRBJ2-1; V gene: TRBV9; clone size: NA; D gene: NA; CDR3 protein: CASSAPARGEQFF; CDR3 DNA: TGTGCCAGCAGCGCCCCGGCTAGGGGTGAGCAGTTCTTC
J gene: TRBJ2-1; V gene: TRBV24-1; clone size: NA; D gene: TRBD1; CDR3 protein: CATSTSSWDSYNEQFF; CDR3 DNA: TGTGCCACCAGTACATCGTCCTGGGACAGTTACAATGAGCAGTTCTTC
J gene: TRBJ2-3; V gene: TRBV5-6; clone size: NA; D gene: NA; CDR3 protein: CASSLGLAQSTDTQYF; CDR3 DNA: TGTGCCAGCAGCTTAGGGCTAGCGCAGAGCACAGATACGCAGTATTTT
J gene: TRBJ1-3; V gene: TRBV7-8; clone size: NA; D gene: NA; CDR3 protein: CASSLRLGESSGNTIYF; CDR3 DNA: TGTGCCAGCAGCTTACGCTTGGGAGAAAGCTCTGGAAACACCATATATTTT
J gene: TRBJ1-6; V gene: TRBV10-3; clone size: NA; D gene: TRBD1; CDR3 protein: CAIRQGRDSPLHF; CDR3 DNA: TGTGCCATACGACAGGGGCGGGATTCACCCCTCCACTTT
J gene: TRBJ2-7; V gene: TRBV10-3; clone size: NA; D gene: TRBD1; CDR3 protein: CAISAGTEPREQYF; CDR3 DNA: TGTGCCATCAGTGCCGGGACAGAACCCCGGGAGCAGTACTTC
J gene: TRBJ2-2; V gene: TRBV18; clone size: once; D gene: TRBD1; CDR3 protein: CASSPSGQYNAGELFF; CDR3 DNA: TGTGCCAGCTCACCGTCGGGACAGTACAATGCCGGGGAGCTGTTTTTT
J gene: TRBJ2-7; V gene: TRBV7-9; clone size: NA; D gene: TRBD1; CDR3 protein: CASSSTGGPSYEQYF; CDR3 DNA: TGTGCCAGCAGCTCGACAGGGGGACCCTCCTACGAGCAGTACTTC
J gene: TRBJ1-2; V gene: TRBV19; clone size: NA; D gene: TRBD1; CDR3 protein: CASSTLAGTGGGYTF; CDR3 DNA: TGTGCCAGTAGTACCCTGGCCGGGACAGGCGGCGGCTACACCTTC
J gene: TRBJ1-4; V gene: TRBV3-1/TRBV3-2; clone size: few; D gene: NA; CDR3 protein: CASSQHGNEKLFF; CDR3 DNA: TGTGCCAGCAGCCAACACGGGAATGAAAAACTGTTTTTT
J gene: TRBJ1-6; V gene: TRBV19; clone size: once; D gene: TRBD1; CDR3 protein: CASSARQGQGSPLHF; CDR3 DNA: TGTGCCAGTAGTGCCCGACAGGGCCAGGGATCACCCCTCCACTTT
J gene: TRBJ1-6; V gene: TRBV6-5; clone size: few; D gene: TRBD1; CDR3 protein: CASSRQGSPLHF; CDR3 DNA: TGTGCCAGCAGTCGACAGGGTTCACCCCTCCACTTT
J gene: TRBJ1-4; V gene: TRBV27; clone size: NA; D gene: TRBD1; CDR3 protein: CASSPGTANEKLFF; CDR3 DNA: TGTGCCAGCAGCCCCGGGACAGCTAATGAAAAACTGTTTTTT
J gene: TRBJ1-1; V gene: TRBV7-9; clone size: NA; D gene: NA; CDR3 protein: CASSLGEDTEAFF; CDR3 DNA: TGTGCCAGCAGCTTAGGGGAGGACACTGAAGCTTTCTTT
J gene: TRBJ1-2; V gene: TRBV6-1; clone size: NA; D gene: NA; CDR3 protein: CASSDGRNPLSGYTF; CDR3 DNA: TGTGCCAGCAGTGATGGGAGGAATCCACTATCTGGCTACACCTTC
J gene: TRBJ1-6; V gene: TRBV5-1; clone size: NA; D gene: NA; CDR3 protein: CASSFRTADSPLHF; CDR3 DNA: TGCGCCAGCAGCTTTAGGACAGCAGACTCACCCCTCCACTTT
J gene: TRBJ2-6; V gene: TRBV3-1/TRBV3-2; clone size: NA; D gene: TRBD1; CDR3 protein: CASSLSQGIAGANVLTF; CDR3 DNA: TGTGCCAGCAGCCTTTCACAGGGGATTGCGGGGGCCAACGTCCTGACTTTC
J gene: TRBJ2-7; V gene: TRBV7-2; clone size: NA; D gene: TRBD1; CDR3 protein: CASSLDGTGYDEQYF; CDR3 DNA: TGTGCCAGCAGCTTAGATGGGACAGGGTATGATGAGCAGTACTTC
J gene: TRBJ2-7; V gene: TRBV2; clone size: once; D gene: TRBD1; CDR3 protein: CASSGAGTGAHEQYF; CDR3 DNA: TGTGCCAGCAGTGGAGCAGGGACAGGGGCTCACGAGCAGTACTTC
J gene: TRBJ2-7; V gene: TRBV6-1; clone size: NA; D gene: TRBD2; CDR3 protein: CASSERASGGPLSYEQYF; CDR3 DNA: TGTGCCAGCAGTGAAAGGGCTAGCGGGGGGCCCCTCTCCTACGAGCAGTACTTC
J gene: TRBJ2-5; V gene: TRBV5-1; clone size: NA; D gene: NA; CDR3 protein: CASSLRGAQETQYF; CDR3 DNA: TGCGCCAGCAGCTTGCGGGGGGCTCAAGAGACCCAGTACTTC
J gene: TRBJ1-2; V gene: TRBV7-9; clone size: NA; D gene: NA; CDR3 protein: CASSLPIGPPGNYGYTF; CDR3 DNA: TGTGCCAGCAGCTTACCCATAGGGCCCCCGGGGAACTATGGCTACACCTTC
J gene: TRBJ2-7; V gene: TRBV6-2/TRBV6-3; clone size: NA; D gene: NA; CDR3 protein: CASSPDTSYEQYF; CDR3 DNA: TGTGCCAGCAGTCCCGACACTTCCTACGAGCAGTACTTC
J gene: TRBJ2-1; V gene: TRBV5-6; clone size: NA; D gene: TRBD2; CDR3 protein: CASSLSGDYNEQFF; CDR3 DNA: TGTGCCAGCAGCTTAAGCGGGGACTACAATGAGCAGTTCTTC
J gene: TRBJ1-1; V gene: TRBV7-5; clone size: NA; D gene: NA; CDR3 protein: CARSSDRGQISSLLTEAFF; CDR3 DNA: TGTGCCAGAAGCAGCGACAGGGGGCAGATTTCGTCTCTCTTAACTGAAGCTTTCTTT
J gene: TRBJ2-2; V gene: TRBV29-1; clone size: NA; D gene: TRBD2; CDR3 protein: CSVEDGLAGGTGELFF; CDR3 DNA: TGCAGCGTTGAAGATGGACTAGCGGGGGGAACCGGGGAGCTGTTTTTT
J gene: TRBJ1-6; V gene: TRBV28; clone size: NA; D gene: NA; CDR3 protein: CASTSGGTQRLHF; CDR3 DNA: TGTGCCAGCACCTCCGGGGGGACACAGCGCCTCCACTTT
J gene: TRBJ2-7; V gene: TRBV28; clone size: NA; D gene: NA; CDR3 protein: CASSDRSAYEQYF; CDR3 DNA: TGTGCCAGCAGTGACCGGAGTGCCTACGAGCAGTACTTC
J gene: TRBJ2-7; V gene: TRBV5-6; clone size: NA; D gene: TRBD2; CDR3 protein: CASSLSWGGPSYEQYF; CDR3 DNA: TGTGCCAGCAGCTTGTCGTGGGGGGGTCCTTCCTACGAGCAGTACTTC
J gene: TRBJ1-1; V gene: TRBV7-3; clone size: NA; D gene: NA; CDR3 protein: CASSQGRRTEAFF; CDR3 DNA: TGTGCCAGCAGTCAAGGGCGGAGGACTGAAGCTTTCTTT
J gene: TRBJ2-1; V gene: TRBV5-1; clone size: NA; D gene: NA; CDR3 protein: CASSLDAGPLDEQFF; CDR3 DNA: TGCGCCAGCAGCTTGGACGCGGGTCCCCTCGATGAGCAGTTCTTC
J gene: TRBJ2-3; V gene: TRBV6-5; clone size: NA; D gene: NA; CDR3 protein: CASNRRVPDTQYF; CDR3 DNA: TGTGCCAGCAATCGCAGGGTACCAGATACGCAGTATTTT
J gene: TRBJ2-7; V gene: TRBV4-1; clone size: NA; D gene: TRBD2; CDR3 protein: CASSHRGGAYEQYF; CDR3 DNA: TGCGCCAGCAGCCACCGGGGGGGGGCCTACGAGCAGTACTTC
J gene: TRBJ2-7; V gene: TRBV7-2; clone size: once; D gene: NA; CDR3 protein: CASNERVGEDYEQYF; CDR3 DNA: TGTGCCAGCAACGAAAGAGTGGGGGAGGACTACGAGCAGTACTTC
J gene: TRBJ1-6; V gene: TRBV11-2; clone size: NA; D gene: NA; CDR3 protein: CASSLGDSPLHF; CDR3 DNA: TGTGCCAGCAGCTTAGGAGATTCACCCCTCCACTTT
J gene: TRBJ2-7; V gene: TRBV4-1; clone size: NA; D gene: NA; CDR3 protein: CASSQDPGFYEQYF; CDR3 DNA: TGCGCCAGCAGCCAAGATCCGGGGTTCTACGAGCAGTACTTC
J gene: TRBJ2-7; V gene: TRBV5-5; clone size: NA; D gene: TRBD2; CDR3 protein: CASRLRGGGPMDEQYF; CDR3 DNA: TGTGCCAGCAGGTTGAGGGGCGGGGGGCCTATGGACGAGCAGTACTTC
J gene: TRBJ1-3; V gene: TRBV7-9; clone size: NA; D gene: NA; CDR3 protein: CASSLSGETSSGNTIYF; CDR3 DNA: TGTGCCAGCAGCTTAAGTGGAGAAACTTCCTCTGGAAACACCATATATTTT
J gene: TRBJ2-7; V gene: TRBV4-2; clone size: NA; D gene: NA; CDR3 protein: CASSPRRAGLSSYEQYF; CDR3 DNA: TGTGCCAGCAGCCCCCGTCGGGCGGGCCTTAGCTCCTACGAGCAGTACTTC
J gene: TRBJ2-1; V gene: TRBV7-9; clone size: NA; D gene: TRBD2; CDR3 protein: CASSPGTSPYNEQFF; CDR3 DNA: TGTGCCAGCAGCCCCGGGACTAGCCCCTACAATGAGCAGTTCTTC